The source of this T cell receptor beta chain is a study of neoadjuvant nivolumab and ipilimumab in lung cancer. Study results and caveats: From pretherapy to surgery, tumor richness and clonality rose with dual therapy.

The assay was immunoSEQ multiplex PCR, and TCRdb's table has in-frame clones only and misses some. The sample lists over 7,000 clones; 84% were seen once. CDR3 size: 15 residues. Germline values: CDR1 SGHNT, CDR2 YENEEA. The ends were cut back, 1 base at V and 10 bases at J, with 17 bases in the middle. As concerns this clone: Antigen unknown.

V is TRBV11-3 and J is TRBJ2-1; unclear D gene. The clonotype comes from an adult with non-small cell lung cancer. The sample here was tumor tissue, taken after neoadjuvant nivolumab, alone or with ipilimumab, at or shortly before surgery. The CDR3 region is CASSLVDSPLGEQFF. The CDR3 nucleotides read TGTGCCAGCAGCTTAGTCGACTCCCCGTTAGGGGAGCAGTTCTTC.